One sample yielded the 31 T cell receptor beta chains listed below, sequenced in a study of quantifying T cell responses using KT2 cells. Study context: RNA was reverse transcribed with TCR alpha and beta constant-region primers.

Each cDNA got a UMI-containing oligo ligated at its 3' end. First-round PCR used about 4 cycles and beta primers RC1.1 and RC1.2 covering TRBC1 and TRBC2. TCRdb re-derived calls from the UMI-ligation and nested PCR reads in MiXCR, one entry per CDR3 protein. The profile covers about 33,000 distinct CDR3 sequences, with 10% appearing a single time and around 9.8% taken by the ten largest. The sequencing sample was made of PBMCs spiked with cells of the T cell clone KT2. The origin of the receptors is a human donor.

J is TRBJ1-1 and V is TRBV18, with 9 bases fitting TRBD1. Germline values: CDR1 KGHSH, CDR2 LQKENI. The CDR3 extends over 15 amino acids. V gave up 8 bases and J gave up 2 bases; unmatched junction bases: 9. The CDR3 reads CASASTGGINTEAFF. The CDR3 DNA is TGTGCCAGCGCCTCGACAGGGGGGATAAACACTGAAGCTTTCTTT.

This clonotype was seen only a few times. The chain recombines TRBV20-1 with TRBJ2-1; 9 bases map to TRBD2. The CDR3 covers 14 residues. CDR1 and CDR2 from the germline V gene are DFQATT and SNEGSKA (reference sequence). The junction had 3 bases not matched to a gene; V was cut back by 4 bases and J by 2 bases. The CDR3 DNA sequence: TGCAGTGCTAAGGGCGGGGGGGCCTACAATGAGCAGTTCTTC. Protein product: CSAKGGGAYNEQFF.

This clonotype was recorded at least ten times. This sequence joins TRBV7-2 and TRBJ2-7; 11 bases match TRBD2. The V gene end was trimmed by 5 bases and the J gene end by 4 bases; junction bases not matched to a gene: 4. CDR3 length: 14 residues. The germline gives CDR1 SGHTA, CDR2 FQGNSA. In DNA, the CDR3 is TGTGCCAGCAGCGCCGGGACTAGCGGATACGAGCAGTACTTC. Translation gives CASSAGTSGYEQYF. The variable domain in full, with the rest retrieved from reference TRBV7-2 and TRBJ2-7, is GAGVSQSPSNKVTEKGKDVELRCDPISGHTALYWYRQSLGQGLEFLIYFQGNSAPDKSGLPSDRFSAERTGGSVSTLTIQRTQQEDSAVYLCASSAGTSGYEQYFGPGTRLTVT.

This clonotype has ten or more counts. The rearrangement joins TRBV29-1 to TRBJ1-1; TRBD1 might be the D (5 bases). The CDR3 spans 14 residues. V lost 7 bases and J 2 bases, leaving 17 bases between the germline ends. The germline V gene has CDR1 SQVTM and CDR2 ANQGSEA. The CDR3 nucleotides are TGCAGCGCAGAGGTCAGGGAGCGAAACACTGAAGCTTTCTTT. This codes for CSAEVRERNTEAFF.

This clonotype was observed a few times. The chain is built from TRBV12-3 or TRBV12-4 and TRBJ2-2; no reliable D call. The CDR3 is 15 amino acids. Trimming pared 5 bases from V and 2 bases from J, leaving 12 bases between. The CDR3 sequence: CASSPQAYNTGELFF. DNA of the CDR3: TGTGCCAGCAGTCCCCAGGCGTATAACACCGGGGAGCTGTTTTTT.

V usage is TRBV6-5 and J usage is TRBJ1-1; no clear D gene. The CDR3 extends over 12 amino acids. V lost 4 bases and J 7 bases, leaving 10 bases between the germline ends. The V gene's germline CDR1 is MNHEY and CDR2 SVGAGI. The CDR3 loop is CASSSGRIEAFF. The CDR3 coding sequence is TGTGCCAGCAGTTCTGGACGGATTGAAGCTTTCTTT.

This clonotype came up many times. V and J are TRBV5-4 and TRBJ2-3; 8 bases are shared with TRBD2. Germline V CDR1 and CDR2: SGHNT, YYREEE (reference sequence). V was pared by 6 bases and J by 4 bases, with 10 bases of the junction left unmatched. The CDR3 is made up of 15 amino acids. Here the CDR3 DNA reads TGTGCCAGCACCGCCCGGGGGACTAGAGCAGATACGCAGTATTTT. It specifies CASTARGTRADTQYF.

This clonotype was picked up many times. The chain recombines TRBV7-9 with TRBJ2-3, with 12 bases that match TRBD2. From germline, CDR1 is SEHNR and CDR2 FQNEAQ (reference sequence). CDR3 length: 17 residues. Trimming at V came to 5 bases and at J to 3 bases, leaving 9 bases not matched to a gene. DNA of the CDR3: TGTGCCAGCAGCCGGACTAGCGGGAAAGGATTGACAGATACGCAGTATTTT. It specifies CASSRTSGKGLTDTQYF.

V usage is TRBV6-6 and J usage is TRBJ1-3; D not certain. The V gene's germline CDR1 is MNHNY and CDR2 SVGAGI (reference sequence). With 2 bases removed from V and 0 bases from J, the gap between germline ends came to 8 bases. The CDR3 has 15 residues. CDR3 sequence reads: CASSYDRTSGNTIYF. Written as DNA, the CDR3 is TGTGCCAGCAGTTACGACCGGACCTCTGGAAACACCATATATTTT.

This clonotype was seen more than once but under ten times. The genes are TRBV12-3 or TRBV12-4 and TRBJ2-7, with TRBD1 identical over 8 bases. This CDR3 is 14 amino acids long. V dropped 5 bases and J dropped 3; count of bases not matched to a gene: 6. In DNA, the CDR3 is TGTGCCAGCAGTCGACAGGGGATAAGCTACGAGCAGTACTTC. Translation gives CASSRQGISYEQYF.

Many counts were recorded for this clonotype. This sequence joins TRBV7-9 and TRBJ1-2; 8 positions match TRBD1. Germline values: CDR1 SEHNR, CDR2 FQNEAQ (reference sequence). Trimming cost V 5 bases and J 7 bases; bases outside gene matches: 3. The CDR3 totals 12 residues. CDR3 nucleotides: TGTGCCAGCAGCCTGGACAGGGCTGGCTACACCTTC. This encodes CASSLDRAGYTF.

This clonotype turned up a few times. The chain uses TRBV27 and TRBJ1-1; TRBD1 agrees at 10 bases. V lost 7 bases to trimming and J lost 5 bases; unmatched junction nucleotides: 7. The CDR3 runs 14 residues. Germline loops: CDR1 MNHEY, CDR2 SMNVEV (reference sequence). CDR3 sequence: CASIRQGAWTEAFF. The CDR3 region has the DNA TGTGCCAGCATCCGACAGGGGGCTTGGACTGAAGCTTTCTTT.

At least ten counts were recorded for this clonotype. The CDR3 nucleotides read TGTGCCAGCAGGCCGGGAGGTAACACTGAAGCTTTCTTT. This gives the protein CASRPGGNTEAFF. This sequence joins TRBV12-3 or TRBV12-4 and TRBJ1-1; D ambiguous. The germline V and J ends were trimmed by 6 bases and 2 bases, with 10 bases remaining between them. The CDR3 extends over 13 amino acids.

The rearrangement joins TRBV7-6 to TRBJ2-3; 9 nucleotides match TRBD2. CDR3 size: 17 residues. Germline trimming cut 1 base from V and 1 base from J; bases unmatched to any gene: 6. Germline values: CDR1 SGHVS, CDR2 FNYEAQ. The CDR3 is CASSLVTSGLGTDTQYF. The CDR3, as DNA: TGTGCCAGCAGCTTAGTTACTAGCGGGCTTGGCACAGATACGCAGTATTTT.

The CDR3 is CATSESQGLAKNIQYF. The DNA for the CDR3 is TGTGCCACCAGTGAATCCCAAGGTCTAGCCAAAAACATTCAGTACTTC. The V and J genes are TRBV24-1 and TRBJ2-4, with D unclear. The V gene lost 4 bases and the J gene lost 0 bases, with 12 bases spanning the gap. The CDR3 is 16 residues long. CDR1 is KGHDR, CDR2 SFDVKD, per germline.

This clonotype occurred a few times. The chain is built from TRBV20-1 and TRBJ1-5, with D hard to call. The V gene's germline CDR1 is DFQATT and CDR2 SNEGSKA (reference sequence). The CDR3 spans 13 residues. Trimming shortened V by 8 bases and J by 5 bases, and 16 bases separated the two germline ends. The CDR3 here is CSTQPSMDQPQHF. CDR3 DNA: TGCAGTACCCAACCTAGCATGGATCAGCCCCAGCATTTT.

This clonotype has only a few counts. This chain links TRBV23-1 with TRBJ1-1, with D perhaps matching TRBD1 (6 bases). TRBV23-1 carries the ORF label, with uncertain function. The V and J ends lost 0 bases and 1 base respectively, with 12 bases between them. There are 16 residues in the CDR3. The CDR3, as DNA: TGCGCCAGCAGTCAATCACCCCCGGGACAGAACACTGAAGCTTTCTTT. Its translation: CASSQSPPGQNTEAFF.

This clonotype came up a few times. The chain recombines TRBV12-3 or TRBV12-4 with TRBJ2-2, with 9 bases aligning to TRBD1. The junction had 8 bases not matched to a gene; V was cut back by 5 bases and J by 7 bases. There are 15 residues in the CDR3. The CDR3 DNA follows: TGTGCCAGCAGTGATGGACAGGGGTGGGTCGGGGAGCTGTTTTTT. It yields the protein CASSDGQGWVGELFF.

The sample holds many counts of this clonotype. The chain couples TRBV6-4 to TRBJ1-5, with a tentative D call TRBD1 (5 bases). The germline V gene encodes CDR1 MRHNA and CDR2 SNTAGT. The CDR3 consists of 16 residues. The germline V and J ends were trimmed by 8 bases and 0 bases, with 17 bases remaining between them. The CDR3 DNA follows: TGTGCCAGCGTTCACCAAATGAGGGGTAGCAATCAGCCCCAGCATTTT. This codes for CASVHQMRGSNQPQHF.

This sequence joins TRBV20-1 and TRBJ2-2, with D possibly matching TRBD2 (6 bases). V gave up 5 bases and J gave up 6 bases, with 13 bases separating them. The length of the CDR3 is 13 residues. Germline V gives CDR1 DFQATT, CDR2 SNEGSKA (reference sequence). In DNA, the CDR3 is TGCAGTGCTTCCGCTAGCGAAGCCGGGGAGCTGTTTTTT. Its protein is CSASASEAGELFF.

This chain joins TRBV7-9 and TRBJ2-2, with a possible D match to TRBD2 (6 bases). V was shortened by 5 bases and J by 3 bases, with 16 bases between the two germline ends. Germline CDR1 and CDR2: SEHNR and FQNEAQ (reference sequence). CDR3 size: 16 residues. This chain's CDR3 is CASSHTEGIDTGELFF. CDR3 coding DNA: TGTGCCAGCAGCCATACGGAGGGGATCGACACCGGGGAGCTGTTTTTT.

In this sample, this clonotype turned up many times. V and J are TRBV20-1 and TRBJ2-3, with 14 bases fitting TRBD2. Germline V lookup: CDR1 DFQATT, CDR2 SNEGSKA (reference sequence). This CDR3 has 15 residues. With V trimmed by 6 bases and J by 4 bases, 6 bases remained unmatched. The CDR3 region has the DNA TGCAGTGCCAGGACTAGCGGGAGGTGGGCAGATACGCAGTATTTT. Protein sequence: CSARTSGRWADTQYF.

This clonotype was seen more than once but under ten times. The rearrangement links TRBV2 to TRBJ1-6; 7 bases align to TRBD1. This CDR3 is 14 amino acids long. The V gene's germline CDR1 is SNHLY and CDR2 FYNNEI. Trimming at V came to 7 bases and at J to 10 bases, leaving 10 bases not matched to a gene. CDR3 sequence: CASNVRGSRSPLHF. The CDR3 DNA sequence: TGTGCCAGCAACGTCAGGGGGAGCCGATCACCCCTCCACTTT.

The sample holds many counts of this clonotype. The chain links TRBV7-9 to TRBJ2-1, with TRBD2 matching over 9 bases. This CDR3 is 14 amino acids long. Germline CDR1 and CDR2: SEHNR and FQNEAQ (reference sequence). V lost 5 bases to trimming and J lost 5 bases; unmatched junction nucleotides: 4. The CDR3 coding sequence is TGTGCCAGCAGCGCCCAGCGGGGGGACAATGAGCAGTTCTTC. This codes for CASSAQRGDNEQFF. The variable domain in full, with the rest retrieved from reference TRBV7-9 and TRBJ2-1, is DTGVSQNPRHKITKRGQNVTFRCDPISEHNRLYWYRQTLGQGPEFLTYFQNEAQLEKSRLLSDRFSAERPKGSFSTLEIQRTEQGDSAMYLCASSAQRGDNEQFFGPGTRLTVL.

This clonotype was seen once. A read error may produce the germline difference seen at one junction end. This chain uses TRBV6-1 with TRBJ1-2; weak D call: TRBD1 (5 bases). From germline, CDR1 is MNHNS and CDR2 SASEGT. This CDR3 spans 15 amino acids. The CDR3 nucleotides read TGTGCCAGCAGTGAAGCCCAGCGGGGGGTTGGTGGCCACAACTTC. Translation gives CASSEAQRGVGGHNF.

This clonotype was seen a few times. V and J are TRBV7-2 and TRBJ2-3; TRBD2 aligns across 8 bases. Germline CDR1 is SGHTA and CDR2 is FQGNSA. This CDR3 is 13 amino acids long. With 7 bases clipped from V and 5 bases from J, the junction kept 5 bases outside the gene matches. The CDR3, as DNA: TGTGCCAGCACCTCCGCGGGAGGAGATACGCAGTATTTT. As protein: CASTSAGGDTQYF.

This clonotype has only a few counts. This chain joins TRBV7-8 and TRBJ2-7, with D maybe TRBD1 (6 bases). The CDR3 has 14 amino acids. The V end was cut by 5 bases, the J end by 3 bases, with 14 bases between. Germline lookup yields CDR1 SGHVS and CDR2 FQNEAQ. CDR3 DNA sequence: TGTGCCAGCAGCATCCGGGACAAAAACTACGAGCAGTACTTC. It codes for CASSIRDKNYEQYF. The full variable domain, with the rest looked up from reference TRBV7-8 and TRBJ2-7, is GAGVSQSPRYKVAKRGQDVALRCDPISGHVSLFWYQQALGQGPEFLTYFQNEAQLDKSGLPSDRFFAERPEGSVSTLKIQRTQQEDSAVYLCASSIRDKNYEQYFGPGTRLTVT.

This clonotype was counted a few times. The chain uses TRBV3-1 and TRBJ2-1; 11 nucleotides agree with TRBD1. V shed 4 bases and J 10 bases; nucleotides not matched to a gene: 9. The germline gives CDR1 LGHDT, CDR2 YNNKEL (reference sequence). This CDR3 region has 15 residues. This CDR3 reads CASSRTGGTNGEQFF. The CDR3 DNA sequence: TGTGCCAGCAGCCGGACAGGGGGCACAAACGGAGAGCAGTTCTTC.

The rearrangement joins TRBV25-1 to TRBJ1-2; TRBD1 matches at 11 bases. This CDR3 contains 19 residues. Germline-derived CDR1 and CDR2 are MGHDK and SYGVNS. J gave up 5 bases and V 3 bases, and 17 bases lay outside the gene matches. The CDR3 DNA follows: TGTGCCAGCAGTGACAACCCGGGACAGGGGGAAATTAGGAGTTATGGCTACACCTTC. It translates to CASSDNPGQGEIRSYGYTF.

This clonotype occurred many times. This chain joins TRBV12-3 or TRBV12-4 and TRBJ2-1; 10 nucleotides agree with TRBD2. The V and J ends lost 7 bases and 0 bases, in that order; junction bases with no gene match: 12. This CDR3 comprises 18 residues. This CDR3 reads CASKPGASGSSSYNEQFF. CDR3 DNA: TGTGCCAGCAAACCCGGGGCTAGCGGGAGCAGCTCCTACAATGAGCAGTTCTTC.

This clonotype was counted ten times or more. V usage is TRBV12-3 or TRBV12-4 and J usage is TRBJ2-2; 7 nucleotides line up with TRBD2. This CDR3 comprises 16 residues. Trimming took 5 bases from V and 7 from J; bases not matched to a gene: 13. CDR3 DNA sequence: TGTGCCAGCAGTCCTCTTGGGGCGGGAGTTGTCGGGGAGCTGTTTTTT. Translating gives CASSPLGAGVVGELFF.